This T cell receptor beta chain was recorded in a study of identifying expanded T cells in peripheral blood (dated by TCRdb to about 2019). About the investigation overall: Technical replicates were generated by sequencing separate aliquots of the same genomic DNA pool, and four replicates were compared pairwise.

In its sample, this clone was seen once. The antigen it recognizes is unknown. The input lacks base qualities; no much larger clone sits a single base away. The CDR3, cysteine through phenylalanine, is 19 amino acids long. Kept here is only the CDR3 DNA, which spans 57 bases and is read in frame from base 1. V loses 6 bases at its end and J loses 5 bases; junction bases beyond the gene matches: 19. CDR1 and CDR2 are read off the germline V gene (reference sequence) as SEHNR and FQNEAQ. Study-wide findings and limitations: In all healthy donors, the variance in clone template counts between samples taken 2 to 3 weeks apart rose significantly as total template count increased. The authors expected that biological variance in healthy repertoires might rise further over much longer intervals, such as months to years. Across all healthy-donor time intervals, the beta-binomial model significantly lowered both the number of clones called differentially abundant and the false-positive rate. Approximately 1.1 differentially abundant clones were flagged by the binomial model between technical replicates, whereas about 16 and 19 were flagged over around two weeks and four weeks, respectively.

The immunoSEQ Assay, which relies on bias-controlled multiplex PCR amplification of genomic DNA, was used to profile TCRbeta CDR3 regions. In the original analysis: To quantify the absolute abundance of each unique TCRbeta CDR3 region, the sequences were collapsed and filtered. Differential abundance was tested with a binomial (Fisher-equivalent) model and with a beta-binomial model adding time-dependent variance fitted from healthy donors. Clones with fewer than 5 combined templates were removed, and a clone was called differentially abundant if the clone's Benjamini-Hochberg FDR was below 0.01. In the beta-binomial model, variance was expressed as a function of the total template count across the two samples, in the form v = (b*log(k)+a)^2. Drawn from immuneACCESS, this table holds only the in-frame rearrangements with V and J called that TCRdb kept. Clones are partly lost; checked studies trace under half to an unresolved V gene and leave the rest unexplained. V, J and clone size are taken as reported in that table, and D and trimming were inferred from the DNA itself. Counted in this sample were tens of thousands of clones; 88% of them appeared once. The ten largest make up 3% to 4% of the sample.

No immune events such as infections were documented for the healthy donors during the collection period. To calibrate time-dependent variance in a beta-binomial model of T-cell clone differential abundance, blood repertoires from healthy donors were used as a training cohort. The training cohort included around 10 healthy donors, of whom 3 were female and 7 were male. Donor ages ranged from about 29 to 70 years, with an average of roughly 40 years. Obtained from a commercial supplier, whole blood was collected from each healthy donor at three time points set around two weeks apart. Genomic DNA was extracted from unsorted whole blood for immunosequencing.

The chain uses TRBV7-9 and TRBJ1-6, with 7 junctional bases fitting TRBD1. Sequencing was done on a sample of blood. The clonotype was recovered from a person aged 18-70 years in good health. At the DNA level, the sequence is TGTGCCAGCAGTGCCCCCGGGACAGCTAACACTCAGGATAATTCACCCCTCCACTTT. It translates to CASSAPGTANTQDNSPLHF.